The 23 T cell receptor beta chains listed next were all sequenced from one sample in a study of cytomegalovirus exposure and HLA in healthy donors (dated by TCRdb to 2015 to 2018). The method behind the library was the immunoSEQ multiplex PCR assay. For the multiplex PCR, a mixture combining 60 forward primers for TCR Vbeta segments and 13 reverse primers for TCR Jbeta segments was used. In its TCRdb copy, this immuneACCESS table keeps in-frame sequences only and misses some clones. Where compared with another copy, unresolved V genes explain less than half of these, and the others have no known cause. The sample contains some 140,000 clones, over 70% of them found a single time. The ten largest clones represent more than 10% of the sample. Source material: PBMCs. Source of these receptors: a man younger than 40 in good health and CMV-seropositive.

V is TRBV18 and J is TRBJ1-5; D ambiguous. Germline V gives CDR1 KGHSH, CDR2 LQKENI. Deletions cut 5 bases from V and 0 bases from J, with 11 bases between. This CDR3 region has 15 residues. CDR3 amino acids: CASSEQDSSNQPQHF. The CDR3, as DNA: TGTGCCAGCTCAGAGCAAGATTCTAGCAATCAGCCCCAGCATTTT. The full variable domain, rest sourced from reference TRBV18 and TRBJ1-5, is NAGVMQNPRHLVRRRGQEARLRCSPMKGHSHVYWYRQLPEEGLKFMVYLQKENIIDESGMPKERFSAEFPKEGPSILRIQQVVRGDSAAYFCASSEQDSSNQPQHFGDGTRLSIL.

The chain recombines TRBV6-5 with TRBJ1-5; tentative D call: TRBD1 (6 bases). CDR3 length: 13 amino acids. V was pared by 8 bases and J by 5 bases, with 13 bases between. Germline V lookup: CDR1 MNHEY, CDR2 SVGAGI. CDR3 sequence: CASGRGVDQPQHF. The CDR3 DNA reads TGTGCCAGCGGCAGGGGAGTGGATCAGCCCCAGCATTTT.

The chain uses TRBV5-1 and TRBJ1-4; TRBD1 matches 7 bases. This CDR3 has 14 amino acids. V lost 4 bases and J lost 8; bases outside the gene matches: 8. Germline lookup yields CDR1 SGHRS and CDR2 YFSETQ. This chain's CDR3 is CASSLQGNGEKLFF. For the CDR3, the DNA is TGCGCCAGCAGCCTACAGGGGAATGGAGAAAAACTGTTTTTT.

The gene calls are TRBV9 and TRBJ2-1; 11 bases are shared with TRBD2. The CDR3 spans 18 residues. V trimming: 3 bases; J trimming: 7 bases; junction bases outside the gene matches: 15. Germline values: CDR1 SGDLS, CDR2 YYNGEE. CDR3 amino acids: CASSEDTEVAGGANEQFF. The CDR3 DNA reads TGTGCCAGCAGCGAGGACACAGAGGTAGCGGGAGGGGCGAATGAGCAGTTCTTC.

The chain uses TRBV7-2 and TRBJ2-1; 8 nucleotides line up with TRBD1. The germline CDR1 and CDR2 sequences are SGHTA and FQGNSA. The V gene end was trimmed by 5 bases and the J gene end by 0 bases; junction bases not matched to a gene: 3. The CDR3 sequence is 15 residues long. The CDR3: CASSHRGDSYNEQFF. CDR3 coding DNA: TGTGCCAGCAGCCACAGGGGGGACTCCTACAATGAGCAGTTCTTC. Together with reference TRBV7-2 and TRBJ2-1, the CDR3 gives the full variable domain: GAGVSQSPSNKVTEKGKDVELRCDPISGHTALYWYRQSLGQGLEFLIYFQGNSAPDKSGLPSDRFSAERTGGSVSTLTIQRTQQEDSAVYLCASSHRGDSYNEQFFGPGTRLTVL.

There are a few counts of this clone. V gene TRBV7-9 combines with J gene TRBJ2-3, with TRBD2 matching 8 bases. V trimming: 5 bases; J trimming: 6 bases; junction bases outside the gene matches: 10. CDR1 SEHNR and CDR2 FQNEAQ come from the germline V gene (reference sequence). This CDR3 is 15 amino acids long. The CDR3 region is CASSEGLVRLDTQYF. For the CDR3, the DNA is TGTGCCAGCAGCGAGGGACTAGTTCGGCTGGATACGCAGTATTTT.

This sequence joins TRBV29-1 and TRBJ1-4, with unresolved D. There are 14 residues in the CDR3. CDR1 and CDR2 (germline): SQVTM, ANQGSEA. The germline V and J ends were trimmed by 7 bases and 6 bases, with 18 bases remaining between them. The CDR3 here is CSGSLSGEDEKLFF. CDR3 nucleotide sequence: TGCAGCGGAAGCCTAAGCGGCGAAGATGAAAAACTGTTTTTT. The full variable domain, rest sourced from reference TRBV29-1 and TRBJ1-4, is SAVISQKPSRDICQRGTSLTIQCQVDSQVTMMFWYRQQPGQSLTLIATANQGSEATYESGFVIDKFPISRPNLTFSTLTVSNMSPEDSSIYLCSGSLSGEDEKLFFGSGTQLSVL.

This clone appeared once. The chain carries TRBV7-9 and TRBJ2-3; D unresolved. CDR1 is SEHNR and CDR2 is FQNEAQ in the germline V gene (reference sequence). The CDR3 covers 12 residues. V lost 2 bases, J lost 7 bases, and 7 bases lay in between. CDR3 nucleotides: TGTGCCAGCAGCTTAAATACTAATACGCAGTATTTT. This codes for CASSLNTNTQYF.

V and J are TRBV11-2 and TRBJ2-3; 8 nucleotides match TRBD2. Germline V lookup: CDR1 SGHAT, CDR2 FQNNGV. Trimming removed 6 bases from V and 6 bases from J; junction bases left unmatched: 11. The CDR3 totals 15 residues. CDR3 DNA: TGTGCCAGCAGATCAAGCGGGGGCGTCGGGGATACGCAGTATTTT. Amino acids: CASRSSGGVGDTQYF.

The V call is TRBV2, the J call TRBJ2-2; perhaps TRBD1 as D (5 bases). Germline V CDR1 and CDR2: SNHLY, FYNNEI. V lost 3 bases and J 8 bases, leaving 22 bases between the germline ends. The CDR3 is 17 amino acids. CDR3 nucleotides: TGTGCCAGCAGTGATAGCAGGGCTTCTTCGCGGCTGGGGGAGCTGTTTTTT. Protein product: CASSDSRASSRLGELFF.

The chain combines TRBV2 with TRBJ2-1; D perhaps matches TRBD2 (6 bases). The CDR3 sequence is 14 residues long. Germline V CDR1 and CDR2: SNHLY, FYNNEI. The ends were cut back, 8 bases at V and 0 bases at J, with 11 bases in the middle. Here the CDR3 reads CASYSGSSYNEQFF. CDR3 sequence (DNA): TGTGCCAGCTATAGCGGCAGCTCCTACAATGAGCAGTTCTTC.

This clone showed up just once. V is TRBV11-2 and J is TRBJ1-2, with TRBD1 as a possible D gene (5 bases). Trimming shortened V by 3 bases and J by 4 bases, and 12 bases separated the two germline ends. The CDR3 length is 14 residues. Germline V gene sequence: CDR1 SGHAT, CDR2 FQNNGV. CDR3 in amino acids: CASSLNRQIYGYTF. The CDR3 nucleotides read TGTGCCAGCAGCTTGAATAGACAGATCTATGGCTACACCTTC.

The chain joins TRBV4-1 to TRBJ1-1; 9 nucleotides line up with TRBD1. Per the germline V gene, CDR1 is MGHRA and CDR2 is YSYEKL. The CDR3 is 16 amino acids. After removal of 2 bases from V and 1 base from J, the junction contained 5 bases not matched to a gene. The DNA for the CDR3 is TGCGCCAGCAGCCAACTTAAGGACAGGGGGAACACTGAAGCTTTCTTT. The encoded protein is CASSQLKDRGNTEAFF.

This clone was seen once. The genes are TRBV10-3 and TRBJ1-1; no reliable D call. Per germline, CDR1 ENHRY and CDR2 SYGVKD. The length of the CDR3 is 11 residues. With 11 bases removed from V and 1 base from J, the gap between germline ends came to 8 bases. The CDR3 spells CASEGNTEAFF. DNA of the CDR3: TGTGCCTCGGAGGGGAACACTGAAGCTTTCTTT.

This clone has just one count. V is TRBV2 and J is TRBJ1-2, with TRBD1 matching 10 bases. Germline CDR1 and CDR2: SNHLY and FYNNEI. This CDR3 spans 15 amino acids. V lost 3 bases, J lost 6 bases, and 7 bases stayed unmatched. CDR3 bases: TGTGCCAGCAGTGAGGGACAGGGGATCGTCCATGGCTACACCTTC. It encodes CASSEGQGIVHGYTF.

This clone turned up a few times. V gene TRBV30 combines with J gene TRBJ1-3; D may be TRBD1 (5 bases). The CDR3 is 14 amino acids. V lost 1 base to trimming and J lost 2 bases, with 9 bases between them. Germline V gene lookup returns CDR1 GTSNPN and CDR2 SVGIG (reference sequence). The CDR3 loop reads CAWSGGGTGNTIYF. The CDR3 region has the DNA TGTGCCTGGAGTGGCGGGGGAACTGGAAACACCATATATTTT.

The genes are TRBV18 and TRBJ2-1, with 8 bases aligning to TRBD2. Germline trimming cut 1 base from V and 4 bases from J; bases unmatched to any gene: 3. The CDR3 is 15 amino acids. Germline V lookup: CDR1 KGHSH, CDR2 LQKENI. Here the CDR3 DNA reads TGTGCCAGCTCACCACTAGCGGGATTATACAATGAGCAGTTCTTC. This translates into CASSPLAGLYNEQFF.

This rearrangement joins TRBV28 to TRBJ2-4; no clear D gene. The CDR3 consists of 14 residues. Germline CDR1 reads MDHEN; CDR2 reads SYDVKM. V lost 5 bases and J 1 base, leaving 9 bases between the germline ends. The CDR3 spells CASSPPGAKNIQYF. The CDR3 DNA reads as TGTGCCAGCAGTCCCCCAGGCGCCAAAAACATTCAGTACTTC.

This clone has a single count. CDR3 DNA: TGTGCCAGCAGCTCCTGGACTAGCGGGAGCTCCTACGAGCAGTACTTC. Translated, it gives CASSSWTSGSSYEQYF. This sequence joins TRBV11-2 and TRBJ2-7; 13 bases are shared with TRBD2. Losses at the gene ends were 4 bases for V and 0 bases for J; bases not matched to a gene: 3. Germline V gene lookup returns CDR1 SGHAT and CDR2 FQNNGV. The CDR3 runs to 16 residues.

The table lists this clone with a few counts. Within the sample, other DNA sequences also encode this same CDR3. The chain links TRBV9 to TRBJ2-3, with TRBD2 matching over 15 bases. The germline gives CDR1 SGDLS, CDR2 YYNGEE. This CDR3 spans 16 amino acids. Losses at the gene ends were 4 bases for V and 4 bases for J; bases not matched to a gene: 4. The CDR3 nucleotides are TGTGCCAGCAGCCCTAGGACTAGCGGGAGGGCAGATACGCAGTATTTT. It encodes CASSPRTSGRADTQYF. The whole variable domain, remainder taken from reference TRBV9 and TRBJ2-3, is DSGVTQTPKHLITATGQRVTLRCSPRSGDLSVYWYQQSLDQGLQFLIQYYNGEERAKGNILERFSAQQFPDLHSELNLSSLELGDSALYFCASSPRTSGRADTQYFGPGTRLTVL.

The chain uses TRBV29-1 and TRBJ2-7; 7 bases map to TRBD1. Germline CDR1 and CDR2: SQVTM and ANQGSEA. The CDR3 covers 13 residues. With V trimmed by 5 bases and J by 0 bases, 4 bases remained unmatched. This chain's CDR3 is CSVSDRASYEQYF. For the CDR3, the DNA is TGCAGCGTTTCAGACAGGGCCTCCTACGAGCAGTACTTC.

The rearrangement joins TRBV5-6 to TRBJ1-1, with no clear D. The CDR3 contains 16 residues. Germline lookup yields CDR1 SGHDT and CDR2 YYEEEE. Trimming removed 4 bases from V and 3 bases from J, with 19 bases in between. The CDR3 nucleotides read TGTGCCAGCAGCCCGGAGGTGGGGATGCGGGACACTGAAGCTTTCTTT. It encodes CASSPEVGMRDTEAFF.

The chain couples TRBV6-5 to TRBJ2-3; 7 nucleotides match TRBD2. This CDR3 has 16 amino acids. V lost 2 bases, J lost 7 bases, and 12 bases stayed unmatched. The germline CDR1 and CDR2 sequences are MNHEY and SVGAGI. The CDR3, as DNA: TGTGCCAGCAGTTACGGAGGGCGGGAGAGTGCTCATACGCAGTATTTT. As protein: CASSYGGRESAHTQYF.